What follows are 29 T cell receptor beta chains derived from one specimen sequenced in a study of blood T cell repertoires in COVID-19. The table came from immunoSEQ multiplex PCR; TCRdb's copy has only in-frame clones and leaves some out. This table holds some 180,000 clones, around 90% found once. The sequencing sample was made of peripheral blood. These receptors all come from a man aged 45 to 65 with acute or convalescent COVID-19.

This sequence joins TRBV2 and TRBJ1-5; D is possibly TRBD1 (5 bases). This CDR3 is built from 12 residues. Trimming took off 3 bases at V and 9 bases at J, with 9 bases between the two ends. The germline V gene has CDR1 SNHLY and CDR2 FYNNEI. The CDR3 sequence is CASSEDIGPQHF. CDR3 DNA sequence: TGTGCCAGCAGTGAGGACATAGGGCCCCAGCATTTT.

The CDR3 protein is CASSIRRGSYEQYF. The CDR3 DNA follows: TGTGCCAGCAGCATAAGGAGAGGGTCCTACGAGCAGTACTTC. V gene TRBV3-1 (or the pseudogene TRBV3-2) combines with J gene TRBJ2-7; D is perhaps TRBD2 (5 bases). CDR3 size: 14 residues. The V gene lost 5 bases and the J gene lost 1 base, with 12 bases spanning the gap. Germline lookup yields CDR1 LGHDT and CDR2 YNNKEL (reference sequence).

The rearrangement links TRBV11-3 to TRBJ2-1; TRBD1 agrees at 11 bases. J lost 6 bases, V lost 5 bases, and 6 bases had no gene match. Germline CDR1 and CDR2: SGHNT and YENEEA. CDR3 size: 15 residues. CDR3 DNA sequence: TGTGCCAGCAGCGTGGACAGGGGGCGCCTCAATGAGCAGTTCTTC. As protein: CASSVDRGRLNEQFF.

The rearrangement uses TRBV10-1 and TRBJ2-2; 7 bases map to TRBD1. V trimming: 3 bases; J trimming: 0 bases; junction bases outside the gene matches: 1. CDR1 and CDR2 (germline): WNHNN, SYGVQD (reference sequence). The CDR3 spans 15 residues. The CDR3 bases are TGCGCCAGCAGTGAAGGGACAGCGAACACCGGGGAGCTGTTTTTT. The encoded protein is CASSEGTANTGELFF.

This clone was picked up a small number of times. The rearrangement joins TRBV30 to TRBJ1-3; D may be TRBD1 (5 bases). V lost 4 bases and J 0 bases, leaving 10 bases between the germline ends. The CDR3 is made up of 14 amino acids. Germline values: CDR1 GTSNPN, CDR2 SVGIG (reference sequence). Here the CDR3 reads CAWIQASSGNTIYF. In DNA, the CDR3 is TGTGCCTGGATACAGGCCAGCTCTGGAAACACCATATATTTT.

The CDR3 region has the DNA TGTGCCAGCAGCAGACAACCCGGGACTAGCGGGGGGGCTTCAGGTACGCAGTATTTT. Protein sequence: CASSRQPGTSGGASGTQYF. The chain carries TRBV7-3 and TRBJ2-3, with 16 bases identical to TRBD2. Germline V gene data show CDR1 as SGHTA and CDR2 as FQGTGA. Germline trimming cut 5 bases from V and 8 bases from J; bases unmatched to any gene: 16. The length of the CDR3 is 19 residues.

CDR3 coding DNA: TGTGCCAGTAGCCCCAGGGGGGCGGGGAGTACTCAGCCCCAGCATTTT. Protein: CASSPRGAGSTQPQHF. This chain connects TRBV19 to TRBJ1-5; 7 bases line up with TRBD1. The V and J ends lost 6 bases and 6 bases, in that order; junction bases with no gene match: 14. Germline V gene sequence: CDR1 LNHDA, CDR2 SQIVND (reference sequence). CDR3 length equals 16 residues.

This chain joins TRBV5-1 and TRBJ2-3; the D gene is possibly TRBD2 (5 bases). Germline-derived CDR1 and CDR2 are SGHRS and YFSETQ. V shed 0 bases and J shed 1 base, with 9 bases lying between them. The CDR3 has 15 amino acids. For the CDR3, the DNA is TGCGCCAGCAGCTTGGCCTCGAGGGGCACAGATACGCAGTATTTT. Amino acid sequence: CASSLASRGTDTQYF.

The chain uses TRBV18 and TRBJ2-3, with 8 bases that match TRBD1. After removal of 3 bases from V and 5 bases from J, the junction contained 4 bases not matched to a gene. The CDR3 contains 14 residues. CDR1 KGHSH and CDR2 LQKENI come from the germline V gene. Here the CDR3 reads CASSPGQAGDTQYF. In DNA, the CDR3 is TGTGCCAGCTCACCGGGACAGGCGGGAGATACGCAGTATTTT.

This chain joins TRBV19 and TRBJ2-7; D may be TRBD1 (6 bases). Deletions cut 7 bases from V and 3 bases from J, with 13 bases between. This CDR3 is built from 13 residues. Per the germline V gene, CDR1 is LNHDA and CDR2 is SQIVND (reference sequence). CDR3 in DNA: TGTGCCAGTATTATGGGACAAATCTACGAGCAGTACGTC. Its protein product is CASIMGQIYEQYV.

The chain carries TRBV4-1 and TRBJ2-3; D gene ambiguous. Trimming removed 0 bases from V and 4 bases from J, with 14 bases in between. Germline V lookup: CDR1 MGHRA, CDR2 YSYEKL. This CDR3 is 16 amino acids long. CDR3 DNA sequence: TGCGCCAGCAGCCAAGATTATAAGTTAAGCTCAGATACGCAGTATTTT. Translating it yields CASSQDYKLSSDTQYF.

The V call is TRBV7-6, the J call TRBJ2-2; D is undetermined. This CDR3 region has 15 residues. The germline CDR1 and CDR2 sequences are SGHVS and FNYEAQ. The V end was cut by 2 bases, the J end by 4 bases, with 11 bases between. The CDR3 DNA sequence: TGTGCCAGCAGCTTATTAACAGTTCCCACCGGGGAGCTGTTTTTT. Residues: CASSLLTVPTGELFF.

The rearrangement joins TRBV5-1 to TRBJ2-3; TRBD2 matches at 10 bases. Germline V gene sequence: CDR1 SGHRS, CDR2 YFSETQ. The CDR3 loop spans 19 amino acids. The V segment lost 3 bases and the J segment 7 bases; nucleotides outside the gene matches: 20. CDR3 sequence (DNA): TGCGCCAGCAGCTCGCCCGGGGCTAGCGGGAGTTGGCGGGGGAATACGCAGTATTTT. Amino acid sequence: CASSSPGASGSWRGNTQYF.

This sequence joins TRBV28 and TRBJ1-2; no definite D call. The CDR3 covers 15 residues. Germline CDR1 MDHEN, CDR2 SYDVKM. Trimming removed 3 bases at V and 0 bases at J, with 11 bases between. DNA of the CDR3: TGTGCCAGCAGTTTGTTTTCGGGGACTAACTATGGCTACACCTTC. Its protein product is CASSLFSGTNYGYTF.

The genes are TRBV7-9 and TRBJ2-5, with 10 bases matching TRBD2. Germline CDR1 is SEHNR and CDR2 is FQNEAQ (reference sequence). This CDR3 has 16 residues. V was clipped by 8 bases and J by 5 bases; unmatched bases: 14. The DNA of the CDR3 is TGTGCCAGCCTAGAAATGAATCTAGCGGGAGAGGAGACCCAGTACTTC. It specifies CASLEMNLAGEETQYF.

V is TRBV28 and J is TRBJ2-4; tentative D call: TRBD2 (5 bases). Trimming pared 6 bases from V and 3 bases from J, leaving 12 bases between. Germline values: CDR1 MDHEN, CDR2 SYDVKM. The CDR3 is 14 residues long. In nucleotides, the CDR3 is TGTGCCAGCAGCCTTCATGGAGGCAAAAACATTCAGTACTTC. It specifies CASSLHGGKNIQYF.

The chain combines TRBV11-3 with TRBJ2-3; D might be TRBD1 (5 bases). The CDR3 consists of 15 residues. CDR1 and CDR2 from the germline V gene are SGHNT and YENEEA. Trimming cost V 1 base and J 0 bases, with 8 bases left between them. CDR3 loop: CASSLGQGSTDTQYF. The CDR3, as DNA: TGTGCCAGCAGCTTAGGCCAGGGCAGCACAGATACGCAGTATTTT.

CDR3 bases: TGTGCCAGCAGCTTAAGGACTAGCGGCCAAGAGACCCAGTACTTC. Protein: CASSLRTSGQETQYF. The V gene is TRBV7-9, the J gene TRBJ2-5; 10 nucleotides match TRBD2. The CDR3 consists of 15 residues. V lost 2 bases and J lost 1; bases outside the gene matches: 1. Germline CDR1 SEHNR, CDR2 FQNEAQ (reference sequence).

The chain uses TRBV9 and TRBJ2-5; 11 nucleotides match TRBD2. The V gene's germline CDR1 is SGDLS and CDR2 YYNGEE. Losses at the gene ends were 3 bases for V and 3 bases for J; bases not matched to a gene: 4. The CDR3 contains 15 residues. Here the CDR3 reads CASSETSGAKETQYF. As DNA, the CDR3 is TGTGCCAGCAGCGAGACTAGCGGGGCGAAAGAGACCCAGTACTTC.

The chain combines TRBV15 with TRBJ2-7; 9 nucleotides match TRBD1. Germline V gene lookup returns CDR1 LNHNV and CDR2 YYDKDF (reference sequence). CDR3 length: 14 residues. J gave up 3 bases and V 0 bases, and 0 bases lay outside the gene matches. For the CDR3, the DNA is TGTGCCACCAGCAGAGAGACAGGGGGCTACGAGCAGTACGTC. Its translation is CATSRETGGYEQYV.

This clone has a single count. V gene TRBV28 combines with J gene TRBJ2-7, with 7 bases identical to TRBD1. In germline, CDR1 is MDHEN, CDR2 SYDVKM. The CDR3 contains 17 residues. The junction had 11 bases not matched to a gene; V was cut back by 0 bases and J by 3 bases. The CDR3 nucleotides read TGTGCCAGCAGTTTATGGGGACAGTCCCACTACTACTACGAGCAGTACTTC. Its protein is CASSLWGQSHYYYEQYF.

This sequence joins TRBV5-6 and TRBJ2-1; possibly TRBD2 for D (6 bases). CDR3 length: 16 residues. Germline lookup yields CDR1 SGHDT and CDR2 YYEEEE. V dropped 4 bases and J dropped 0 bases, with 14 bases sitting between them. This CDR3 is CASSPPEGPSYNEQFF. The CDR3 DNA reads TGTGCCAGCAGCCCGCCGGAGGGGCCCTCCTACAATGAGCAGTTCTTC.

The chain's CDR3 is CASSLNQGSYGYTF. The CDR3 bases are TGTGCCAGCAGCTTAAATCAGGGGAGCTATGGCTACACCTTC. The rearrangement joins TRBV7-8 to TRBJ1-2; D might be TRBD1 (6 bases). The germline gives CDR1 SGHVS, CDR2 FQNEAQ. This CDR3 has 14 amino acids. The ends were cut back, 2 bases at V and 4 bases at J, with 11 bases in the middle.

The chain joins TRBV7-9 to TRBJ2-1; TRBD2 aligns across 15 bases. With V trimmed by 5 bases and J by 9 bases, 20 bases remained unmatched. Germline assignment: CDR1 SEHNR and CDR2 FQNEAQ (reference sequence). CDR3 length: 20 amino acids. The CDR3 DNA is TGTGCCAGCAGCACCACCGGGACTAGCGGGAGGAAGGGGGTGAGTCTTGAGCAGTTCTTC. This gives the protein CASSTTGTSGRKGVSLEQFF.

The CDR3 sequence: CASSLGAAGGLLSSYNEQFF. The CDR3 DNA sequence: TGTGCCAGCAGCCTGGGAGCAGCGGGAGGACTCCTAAGCTCCTACAATGAGCAGTTCTTC. The chain joins TRBV21-1 to TRBJ2-1; TRBD2 was called by the table and not checked on the DNA. TRBV21-1 is a documented pseudogene. The CDR3 is 20 residues long.

In its sample, this clone was seen once. The gene calls are TRBV5-5 and TRBJ2-7; TRBD2 might be the D (6 bases). Trimming took off 0 bases at V and 0 bases at J, with 7 bases between the two ends. The germline CDR1 and CDR2 sequences are SGHKS and YYEKEE (reference sequence). The length of the CDR3 is 14 residues. In DNA form, the CDR3 reads TGTGCCAGCAGCTTGGTTAGCGGCTCCTACGAGCAGTACTTC. Its translation: CASSLVSGSYEQYF.

V is TRBV4-3 and J is TRBJ2-3, with TRBD2 identical over 9 bases. Germline values: CDR1 LGHNA, CDR2 YSLEER. The J segment lost 1 base and the V segment lost 0 bases, leaving 2 bases of the junction unmatched. The length of the CDR3 is 16 residues. CDR3 DNA sequence: TGCGCCAGCAGCCAAGAGGAGCGGGGGGGCACAGATACGCAGTATTTT. Its protein is CASSQEERGGTDTQYF.

V gene TRBV7-8 combines with J gene TRBJ2-7, with 7 positions matching TRBD2. Germline V gives CDR1 SGHVS, CDR2 FQNEAQ. The ends lost 5 bases at V and 3 bases at J; junction bases unmatched: 10. The CDR3 is made up of 15 amino acids. CDR3: CASSRPGGGGYEQYV. The CDR3 DNA follows: TGTGCCAGCAGCCGCCCGGGAGGCGGGGGCTACGAGCAGTACGTC.

This clone came up once. The V gene is TRBV19, the J gene TRBJ1-1; unclear D gene. CDR1 is LNHDA, CDR2 SQIVND, per germline (reference sequence). Between the trimmed V and J ends, which lost 3 bases and 3 bases, there was a span of 11 bases. This CDR3 contains 14 residues. The CDR3 coding sequence is TGTGCCAGTAGTATGTATATCCGGGACACTGAAGCTTTCTTT. Translated: CASSMYIRDTEAFF. Full variable domain (missing parts from reference TRBV19 and TRBJ1-1): DGGITQSPKYLFRKEGQNVTLSCEQNLNHDAMYWYRQDPGQGLRLIYYSQIVNDFQKGDIAEGYSVSREKKESFPLTVTSAQKNPTAFYLCASSMYIRDTEAFFGQGTRLTVV.